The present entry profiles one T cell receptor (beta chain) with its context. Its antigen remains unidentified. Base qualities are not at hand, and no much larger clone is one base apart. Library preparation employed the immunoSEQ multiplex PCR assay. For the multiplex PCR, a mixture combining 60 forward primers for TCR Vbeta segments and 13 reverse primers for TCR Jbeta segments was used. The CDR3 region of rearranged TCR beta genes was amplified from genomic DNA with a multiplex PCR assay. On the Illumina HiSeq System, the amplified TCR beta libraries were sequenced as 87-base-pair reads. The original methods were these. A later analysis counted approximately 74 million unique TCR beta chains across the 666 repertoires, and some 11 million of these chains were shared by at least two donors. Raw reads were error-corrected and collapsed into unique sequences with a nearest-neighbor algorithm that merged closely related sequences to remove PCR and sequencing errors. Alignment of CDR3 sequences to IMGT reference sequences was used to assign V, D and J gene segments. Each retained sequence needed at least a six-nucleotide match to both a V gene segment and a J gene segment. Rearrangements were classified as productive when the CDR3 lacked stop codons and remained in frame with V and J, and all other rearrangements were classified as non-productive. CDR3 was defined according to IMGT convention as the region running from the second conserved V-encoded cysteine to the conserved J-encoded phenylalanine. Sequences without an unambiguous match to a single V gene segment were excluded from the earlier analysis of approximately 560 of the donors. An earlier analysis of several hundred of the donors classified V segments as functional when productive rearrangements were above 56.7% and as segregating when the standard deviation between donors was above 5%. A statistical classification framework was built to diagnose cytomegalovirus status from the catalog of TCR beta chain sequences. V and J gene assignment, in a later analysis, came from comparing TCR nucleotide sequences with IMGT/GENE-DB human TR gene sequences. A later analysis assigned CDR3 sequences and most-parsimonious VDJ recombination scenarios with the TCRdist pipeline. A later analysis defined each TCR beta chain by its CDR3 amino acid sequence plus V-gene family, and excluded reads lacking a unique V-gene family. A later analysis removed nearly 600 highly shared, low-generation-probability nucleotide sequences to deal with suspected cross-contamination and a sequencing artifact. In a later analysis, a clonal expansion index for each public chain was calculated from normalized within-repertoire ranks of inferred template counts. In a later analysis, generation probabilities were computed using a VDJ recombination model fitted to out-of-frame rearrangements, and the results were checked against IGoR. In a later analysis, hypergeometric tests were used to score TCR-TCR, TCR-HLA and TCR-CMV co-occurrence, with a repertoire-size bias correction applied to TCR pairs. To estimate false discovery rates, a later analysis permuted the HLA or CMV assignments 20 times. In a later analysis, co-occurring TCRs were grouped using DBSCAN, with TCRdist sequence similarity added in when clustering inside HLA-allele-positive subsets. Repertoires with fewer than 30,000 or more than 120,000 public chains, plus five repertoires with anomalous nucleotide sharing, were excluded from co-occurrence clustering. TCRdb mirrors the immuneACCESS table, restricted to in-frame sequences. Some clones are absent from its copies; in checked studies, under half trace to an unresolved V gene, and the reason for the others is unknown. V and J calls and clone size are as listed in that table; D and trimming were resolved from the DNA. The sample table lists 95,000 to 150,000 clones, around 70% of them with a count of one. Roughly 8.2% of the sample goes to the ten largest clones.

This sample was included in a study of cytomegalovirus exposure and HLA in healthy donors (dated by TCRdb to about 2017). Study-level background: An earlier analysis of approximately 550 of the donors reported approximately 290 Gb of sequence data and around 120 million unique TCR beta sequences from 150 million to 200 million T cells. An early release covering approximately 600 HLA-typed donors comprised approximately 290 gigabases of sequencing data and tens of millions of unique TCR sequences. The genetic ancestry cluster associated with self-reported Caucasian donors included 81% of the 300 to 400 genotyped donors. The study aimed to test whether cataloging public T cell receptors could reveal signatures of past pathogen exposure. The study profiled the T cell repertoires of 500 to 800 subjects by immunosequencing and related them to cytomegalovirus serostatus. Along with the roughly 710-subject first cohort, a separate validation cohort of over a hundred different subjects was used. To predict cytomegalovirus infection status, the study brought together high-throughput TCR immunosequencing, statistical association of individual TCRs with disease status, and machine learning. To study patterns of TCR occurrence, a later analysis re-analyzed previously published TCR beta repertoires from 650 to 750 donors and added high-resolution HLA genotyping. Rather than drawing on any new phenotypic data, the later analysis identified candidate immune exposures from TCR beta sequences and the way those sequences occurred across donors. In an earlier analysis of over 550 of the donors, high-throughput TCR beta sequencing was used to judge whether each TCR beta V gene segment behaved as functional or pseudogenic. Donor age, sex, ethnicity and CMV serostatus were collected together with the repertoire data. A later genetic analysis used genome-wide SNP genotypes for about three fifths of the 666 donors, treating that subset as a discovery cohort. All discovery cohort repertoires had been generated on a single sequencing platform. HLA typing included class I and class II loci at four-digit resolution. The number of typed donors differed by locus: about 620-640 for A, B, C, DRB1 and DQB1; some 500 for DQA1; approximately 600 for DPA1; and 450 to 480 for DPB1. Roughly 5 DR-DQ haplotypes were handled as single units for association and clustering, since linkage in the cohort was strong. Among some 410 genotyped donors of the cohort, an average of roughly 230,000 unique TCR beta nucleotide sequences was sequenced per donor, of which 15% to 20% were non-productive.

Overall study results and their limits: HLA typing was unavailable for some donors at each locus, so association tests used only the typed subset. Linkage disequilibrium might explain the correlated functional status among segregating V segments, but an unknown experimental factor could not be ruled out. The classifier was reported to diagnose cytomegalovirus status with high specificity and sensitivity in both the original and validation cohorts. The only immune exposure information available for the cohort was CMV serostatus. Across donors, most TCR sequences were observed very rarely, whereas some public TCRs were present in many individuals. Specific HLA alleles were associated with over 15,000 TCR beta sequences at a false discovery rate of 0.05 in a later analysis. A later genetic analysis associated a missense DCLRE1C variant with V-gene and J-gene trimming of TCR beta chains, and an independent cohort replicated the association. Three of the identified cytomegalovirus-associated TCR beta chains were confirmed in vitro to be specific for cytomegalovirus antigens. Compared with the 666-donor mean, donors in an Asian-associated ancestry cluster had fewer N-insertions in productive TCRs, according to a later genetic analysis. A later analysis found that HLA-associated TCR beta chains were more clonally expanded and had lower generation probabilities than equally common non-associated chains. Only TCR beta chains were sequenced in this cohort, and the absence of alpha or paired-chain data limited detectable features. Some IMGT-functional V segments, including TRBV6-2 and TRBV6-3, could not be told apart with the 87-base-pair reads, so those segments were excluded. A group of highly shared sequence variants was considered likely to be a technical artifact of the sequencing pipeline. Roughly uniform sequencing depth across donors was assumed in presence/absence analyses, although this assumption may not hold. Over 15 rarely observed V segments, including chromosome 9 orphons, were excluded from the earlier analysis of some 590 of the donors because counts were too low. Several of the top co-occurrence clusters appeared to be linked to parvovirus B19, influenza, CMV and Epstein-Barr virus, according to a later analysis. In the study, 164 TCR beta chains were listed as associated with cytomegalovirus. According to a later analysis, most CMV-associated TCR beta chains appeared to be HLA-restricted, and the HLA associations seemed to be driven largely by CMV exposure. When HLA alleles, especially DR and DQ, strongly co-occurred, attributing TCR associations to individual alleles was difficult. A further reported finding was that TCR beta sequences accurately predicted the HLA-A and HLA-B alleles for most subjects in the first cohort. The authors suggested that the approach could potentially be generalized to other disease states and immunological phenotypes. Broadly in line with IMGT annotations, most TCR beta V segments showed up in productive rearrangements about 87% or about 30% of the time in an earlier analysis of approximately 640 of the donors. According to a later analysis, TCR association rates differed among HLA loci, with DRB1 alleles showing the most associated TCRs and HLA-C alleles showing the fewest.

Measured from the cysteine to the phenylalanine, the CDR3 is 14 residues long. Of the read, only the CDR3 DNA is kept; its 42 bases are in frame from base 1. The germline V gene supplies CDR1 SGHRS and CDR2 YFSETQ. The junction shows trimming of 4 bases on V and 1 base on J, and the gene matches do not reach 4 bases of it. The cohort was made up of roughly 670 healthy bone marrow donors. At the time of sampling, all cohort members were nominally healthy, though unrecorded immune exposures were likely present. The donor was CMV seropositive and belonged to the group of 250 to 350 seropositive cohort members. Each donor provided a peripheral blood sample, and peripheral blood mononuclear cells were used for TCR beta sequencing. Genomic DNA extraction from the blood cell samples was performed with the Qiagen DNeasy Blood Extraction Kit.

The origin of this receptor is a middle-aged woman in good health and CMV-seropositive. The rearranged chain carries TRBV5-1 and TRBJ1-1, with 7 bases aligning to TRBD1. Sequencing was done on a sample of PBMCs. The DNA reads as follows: TGCGCCAGCAGCAAGGGACAGAGGAACACTGAAGCTTTCTTT. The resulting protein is CASSKGQRNTEAFF.